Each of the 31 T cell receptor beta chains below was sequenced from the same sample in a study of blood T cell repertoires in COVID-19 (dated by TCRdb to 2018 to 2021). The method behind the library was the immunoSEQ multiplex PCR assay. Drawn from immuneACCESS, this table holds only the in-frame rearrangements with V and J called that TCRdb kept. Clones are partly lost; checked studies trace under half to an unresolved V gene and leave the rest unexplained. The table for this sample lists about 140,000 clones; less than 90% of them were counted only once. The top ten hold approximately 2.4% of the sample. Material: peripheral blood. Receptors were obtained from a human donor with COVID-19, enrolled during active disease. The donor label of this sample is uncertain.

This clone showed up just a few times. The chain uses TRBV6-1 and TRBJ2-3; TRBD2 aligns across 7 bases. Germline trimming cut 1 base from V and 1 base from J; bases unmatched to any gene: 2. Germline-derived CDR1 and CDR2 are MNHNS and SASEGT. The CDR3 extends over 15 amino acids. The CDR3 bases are TGTGCCAGCAGTGAAGGGCGGGAGCGCACAGATACGCAGTATTTT. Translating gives CASSEGRERTDTQYF.

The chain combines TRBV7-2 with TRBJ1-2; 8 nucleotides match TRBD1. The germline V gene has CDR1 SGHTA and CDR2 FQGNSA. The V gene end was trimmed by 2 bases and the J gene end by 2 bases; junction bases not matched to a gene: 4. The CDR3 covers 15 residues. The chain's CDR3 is CASSLSGQANYGYTF. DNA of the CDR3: TGTGCCAGCAGCTTATCGGGACAGGCAAACTATGGCTACACCTTC.

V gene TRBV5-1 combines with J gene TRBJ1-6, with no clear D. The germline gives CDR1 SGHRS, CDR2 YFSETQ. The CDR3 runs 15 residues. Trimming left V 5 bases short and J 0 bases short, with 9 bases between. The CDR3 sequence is CASRDGSSYNSPLHF. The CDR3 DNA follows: TGCGCCAGCAGAGACGGGAGCTCCTATAATTCACCCCTCCACTTT. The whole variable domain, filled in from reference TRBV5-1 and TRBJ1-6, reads KAGVTQTPRYLIKTRGQQVTLSCSPISGHRSVSWYQQTPGQGLQFLFEYFSETQRNKGNFPGRFSGRQFSNSRSEMNVSTLELGDSALYLCASRDGSSYNSPLHFGNGTRLTVT.

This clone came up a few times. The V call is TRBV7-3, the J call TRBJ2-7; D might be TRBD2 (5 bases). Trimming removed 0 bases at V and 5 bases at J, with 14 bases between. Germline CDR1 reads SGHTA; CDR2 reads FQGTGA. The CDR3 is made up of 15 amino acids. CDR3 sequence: CASSLTAAGRNEQYF. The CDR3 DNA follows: TGTGCCAGCAGCTTAACCGCCGCGGGTCGAAACGAGCAGTACTTC. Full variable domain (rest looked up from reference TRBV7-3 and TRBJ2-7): GAGVSQTPSNKVTEKGKYVELRCDPISGHTALYWYRQSLGQGPEFLIYFQGTGAADDSGLPNDRFFAVRPEGSVSTLKIQRTERGDSAVYLCASSLTAAGRNEQYFGPGTRLTVT.

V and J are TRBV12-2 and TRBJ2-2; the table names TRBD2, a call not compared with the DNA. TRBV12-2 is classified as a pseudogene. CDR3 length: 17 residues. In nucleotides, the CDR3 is TGTGCAAGCCGCTGTGGTAGCGGGCCGAGGGGCACCGGGGAGCTGTTTTTT. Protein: CASRCGSGPRGTGELFF.

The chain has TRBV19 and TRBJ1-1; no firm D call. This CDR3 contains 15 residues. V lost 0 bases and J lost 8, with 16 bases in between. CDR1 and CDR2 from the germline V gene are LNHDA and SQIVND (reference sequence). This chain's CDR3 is CASSIDRRINREAFF. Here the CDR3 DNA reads TGTGCCAGTAGTATAGATAGGAGGATCAATCGGGAAGCTTTCTTT.

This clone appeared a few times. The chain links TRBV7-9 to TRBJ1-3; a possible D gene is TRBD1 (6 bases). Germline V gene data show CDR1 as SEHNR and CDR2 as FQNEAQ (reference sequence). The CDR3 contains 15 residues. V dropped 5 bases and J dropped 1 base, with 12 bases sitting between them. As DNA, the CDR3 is TGTGCCAGCAGCCCGGACAGAGGATCTGGAAACACCATATATTTT. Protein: CASSPDRGSGNTIYF.

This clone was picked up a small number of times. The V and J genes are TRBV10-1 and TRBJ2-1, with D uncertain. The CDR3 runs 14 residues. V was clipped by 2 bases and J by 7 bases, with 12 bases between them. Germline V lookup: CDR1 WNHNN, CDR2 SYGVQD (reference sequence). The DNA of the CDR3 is TGCGCCAGCAGTGAGCGCTCCGGAGCGAATGAGCAGTTCTTC. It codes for CASSERSGANEQFF.

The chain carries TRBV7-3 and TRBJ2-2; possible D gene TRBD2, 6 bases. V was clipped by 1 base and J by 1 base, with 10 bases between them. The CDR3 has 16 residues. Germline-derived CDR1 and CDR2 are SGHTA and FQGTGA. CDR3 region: CASSLNQGGNTGELFF. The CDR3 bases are TGTGCCAGCAGCTTAAATCAGGGAGGGAACACCGGGGAGCTGTTTTTT.

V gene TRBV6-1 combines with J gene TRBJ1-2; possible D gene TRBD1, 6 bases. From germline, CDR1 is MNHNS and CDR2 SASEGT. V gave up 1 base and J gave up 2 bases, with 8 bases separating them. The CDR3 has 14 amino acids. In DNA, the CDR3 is TGTGCCAGCAGTGAAGACAGGGCGAACTATGGCTACACCTTC. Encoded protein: CASSEDRANYGYTF.

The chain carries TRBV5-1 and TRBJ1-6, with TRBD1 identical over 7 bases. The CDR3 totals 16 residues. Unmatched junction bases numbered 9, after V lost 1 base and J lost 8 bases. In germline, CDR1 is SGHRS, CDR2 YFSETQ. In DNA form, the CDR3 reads TGCGCCAGCAGCTTGTTCCCCGGGACAGAGTATTCACCCCTCCACTTT. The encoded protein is CASSLFPGTEYSPLHF.

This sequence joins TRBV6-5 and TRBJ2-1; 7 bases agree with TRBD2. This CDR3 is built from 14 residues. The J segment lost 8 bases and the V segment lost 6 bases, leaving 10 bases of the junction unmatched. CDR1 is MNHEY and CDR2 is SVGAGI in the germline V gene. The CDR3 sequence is CASRAGLSFDEQFF. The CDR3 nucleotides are TGTGCCAGCAGGGCGGGACTAAGTTTCGATGAGCAGTTCTTC.

This CDR3 is CASSLSPRQGVYQHF. The DNA of the CDR3 is TGTGCCAGCAGTTTATCGCCCCGACAGGGGGTATACCAGCATTTT. The genes are TRBV27 and TRBJ1-5, with TRBD1 matching 9 bases. Germline CDR1 is MNHEY and CDR2 is SMNVEV (reference sequence). V dropped 0 bases and J dropped 12; count of bases not matched to a gene: 9. This CDR3 spans 15 amino acids.

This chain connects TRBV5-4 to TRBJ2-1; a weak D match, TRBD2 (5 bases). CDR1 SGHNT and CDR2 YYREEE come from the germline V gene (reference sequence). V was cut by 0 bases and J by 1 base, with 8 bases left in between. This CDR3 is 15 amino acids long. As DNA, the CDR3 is TGTGCCAGCAGCTTGGTCGGCGGGTCCTACAATGAGCAGTTCTTC. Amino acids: CASSLVGGSYNEQFF.

The CDR3 region is CASSLLTGGGEKLFF. CDR3 in DNA: TGCGCCAGCAGCCTCCTGACAGGGGGTGGTGAAAAACTGTTTTTT. This chain links TRBV5-1 with TRBJ1-4, with TRBD1 identical over 9 bases. The CDR3 consists of 15 residues. J was trimmed by 7 bases and V by 4 bases; bases with no gene match: 8. Germline CDR1 is SGHRS and CDR2 is YFSETQ.

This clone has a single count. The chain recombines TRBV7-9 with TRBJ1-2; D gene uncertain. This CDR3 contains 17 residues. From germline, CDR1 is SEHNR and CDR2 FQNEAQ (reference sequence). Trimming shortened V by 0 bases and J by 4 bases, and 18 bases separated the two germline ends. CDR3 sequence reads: CASSLAGQAGPLYGYTF. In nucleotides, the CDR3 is TGTGCCAGCAGCTTAGCCGGGCAGGCGGGCCCCCTCTATGGCTACACCTTC.

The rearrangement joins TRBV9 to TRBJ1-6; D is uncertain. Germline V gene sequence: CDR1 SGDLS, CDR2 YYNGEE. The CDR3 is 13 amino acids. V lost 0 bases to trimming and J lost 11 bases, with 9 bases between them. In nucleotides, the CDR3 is TGTGCCAGCAGCGTAGGGAGGGAACCACCCCTCCACTTT. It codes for CASSVGREPPLHF.

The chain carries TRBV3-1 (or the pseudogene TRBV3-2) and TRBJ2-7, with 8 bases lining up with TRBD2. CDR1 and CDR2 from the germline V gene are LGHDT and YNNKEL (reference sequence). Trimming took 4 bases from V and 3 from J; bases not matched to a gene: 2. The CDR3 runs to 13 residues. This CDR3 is CASSPSGGYEQYF. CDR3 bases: TGTGCCAGCAGCCCCAGCGGGGGCTACGAGCAGTACTTC.

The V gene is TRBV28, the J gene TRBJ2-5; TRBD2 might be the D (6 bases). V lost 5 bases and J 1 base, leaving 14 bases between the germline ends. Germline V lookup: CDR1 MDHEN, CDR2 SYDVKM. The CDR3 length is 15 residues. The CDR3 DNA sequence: TGTGCCAGCAGTACCTCCGGAGGGGTCCAAGAGACCCAGTACTTC. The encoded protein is CASSTSGGVQETQYF.

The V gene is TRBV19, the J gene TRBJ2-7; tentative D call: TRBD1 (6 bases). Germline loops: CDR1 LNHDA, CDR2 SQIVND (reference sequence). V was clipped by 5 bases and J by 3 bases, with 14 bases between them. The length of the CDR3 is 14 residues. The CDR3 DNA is TGTGCCAGTAGTGAGCAGGGGATTGACTACGAGCAGTACTTC. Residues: CASSEQGIDYEQYF.

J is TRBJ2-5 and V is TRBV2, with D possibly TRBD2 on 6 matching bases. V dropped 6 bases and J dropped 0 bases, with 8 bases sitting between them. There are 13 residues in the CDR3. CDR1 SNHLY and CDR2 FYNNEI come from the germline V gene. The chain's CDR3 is CASSRDYQETQYF. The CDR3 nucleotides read TGTGCCAGCAGCCGGGACTACCAAGAGACCCAGTACTTC.

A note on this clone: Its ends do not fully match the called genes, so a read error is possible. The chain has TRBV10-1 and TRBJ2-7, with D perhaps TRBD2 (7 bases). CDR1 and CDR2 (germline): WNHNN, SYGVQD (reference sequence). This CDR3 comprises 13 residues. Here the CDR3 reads CASSESGRGPPRF. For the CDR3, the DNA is TGCGCCAGCAGTGAGTCGGGGCGGGGGCCCCCGCGCTTC.

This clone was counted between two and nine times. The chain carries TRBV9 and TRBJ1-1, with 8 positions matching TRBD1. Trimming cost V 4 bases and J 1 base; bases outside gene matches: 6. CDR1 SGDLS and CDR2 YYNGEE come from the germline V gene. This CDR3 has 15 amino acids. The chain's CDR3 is CASSMTGVENTEAFF. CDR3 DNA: TGTGCCAGCAGCATGACAGGGGTAGAGAACACTGAAGCTTTCTTT.

In DNA form, the CDR3 reads TGTGCCAGCAGCCCTAGGCCCAGCAAGGACACCATATATTTT. Residues: CASSPRPSKDTIYF. The J gene is TRBJ1-3, the V gene TRBV7-9; D is uncertain. V lost 5 bases and J 8 bases, leaving 16 bases between the germline ends. The CDR3 is 14 amino acids. Per the germline V gene, CDR1 is SEHNR and CDR2 is FQNEAQ (reference sequence).

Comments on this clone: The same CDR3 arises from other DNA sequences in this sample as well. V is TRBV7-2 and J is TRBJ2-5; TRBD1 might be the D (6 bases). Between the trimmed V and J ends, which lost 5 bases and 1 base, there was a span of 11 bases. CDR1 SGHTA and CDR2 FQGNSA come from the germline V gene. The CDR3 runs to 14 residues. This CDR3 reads CASSSGQIQETQYF. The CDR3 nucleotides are TGTGCCAGCAGCAGCGGACAGATCCAAGAGACCCAGTACTTC. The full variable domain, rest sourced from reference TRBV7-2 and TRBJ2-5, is GAGVSQSPSNKVTEKGKDVELRCDPISGHTALYWYRQSLGQGLEFLIYFQGNSAPDKSGLPSDRFSAERTGGSVSTLTIQRTQQEDSAVYLCASSSGQIQETQYFGPGTRLLVL.

CDR3 sequence (DNA): TGTGCCAGTAGTCCCCAGGGGCCGGGACAGGTCGATTCACCCCTCCACTTT. Protein product: CASSPQGPGQVDSPLHF. The rearrangement links TRBV19 to TRBJ1-6; 8 nucleotides line up with TRBD1. CDR1 LNHDA and CDR2 SQIVND come from the germline V gene (reference sequence). After removal of 5 bases from V and 8 bases from J, the junction contained 14 bases not matched to a gene. This CDR3 comprises 17 residues.

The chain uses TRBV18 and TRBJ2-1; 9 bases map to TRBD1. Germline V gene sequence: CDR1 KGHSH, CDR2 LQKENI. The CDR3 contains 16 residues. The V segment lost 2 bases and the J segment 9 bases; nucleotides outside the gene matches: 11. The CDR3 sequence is CASSPGSTGGSGEQFF. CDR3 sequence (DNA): TGTGCCAGCTCACCAGGGAGTACAGGGGGCTCGGGTGAGCAGTTCTTC.

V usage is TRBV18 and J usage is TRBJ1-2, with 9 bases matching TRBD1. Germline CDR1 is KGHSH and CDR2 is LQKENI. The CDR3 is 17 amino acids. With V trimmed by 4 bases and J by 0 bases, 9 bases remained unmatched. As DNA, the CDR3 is TGTGCCAGCTCACACGGACAGGGGAGGTTCACTAACTATGGCTACACCTTC. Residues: CASSHGQGRFTNYGYTF.

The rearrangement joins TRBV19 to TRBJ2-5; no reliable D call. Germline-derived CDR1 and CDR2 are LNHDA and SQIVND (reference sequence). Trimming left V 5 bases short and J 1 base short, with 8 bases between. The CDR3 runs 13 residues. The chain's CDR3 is CASSGQFQETQYF. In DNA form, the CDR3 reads TGTGCCAGTAGTGGGCAGTTCCAAGAGACCCAGTACTTC.

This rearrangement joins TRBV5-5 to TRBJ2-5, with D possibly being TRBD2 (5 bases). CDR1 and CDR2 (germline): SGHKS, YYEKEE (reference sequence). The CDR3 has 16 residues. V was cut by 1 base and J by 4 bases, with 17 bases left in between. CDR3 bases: TGTGCCAGCAGCTTGACTCCTAGCCCCCCGGGAGAGACCCAGTACTTC. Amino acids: CASSLTPSPPGETQYF.

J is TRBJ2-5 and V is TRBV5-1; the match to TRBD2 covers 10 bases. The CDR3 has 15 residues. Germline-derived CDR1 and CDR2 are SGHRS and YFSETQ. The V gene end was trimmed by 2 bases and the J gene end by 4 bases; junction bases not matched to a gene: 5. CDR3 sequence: CASSFKRGGGETQYF. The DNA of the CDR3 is TGCGCCAGCAGCTTTAAGCGGGGGGGCGGAGAGACCCAGTACTTC.